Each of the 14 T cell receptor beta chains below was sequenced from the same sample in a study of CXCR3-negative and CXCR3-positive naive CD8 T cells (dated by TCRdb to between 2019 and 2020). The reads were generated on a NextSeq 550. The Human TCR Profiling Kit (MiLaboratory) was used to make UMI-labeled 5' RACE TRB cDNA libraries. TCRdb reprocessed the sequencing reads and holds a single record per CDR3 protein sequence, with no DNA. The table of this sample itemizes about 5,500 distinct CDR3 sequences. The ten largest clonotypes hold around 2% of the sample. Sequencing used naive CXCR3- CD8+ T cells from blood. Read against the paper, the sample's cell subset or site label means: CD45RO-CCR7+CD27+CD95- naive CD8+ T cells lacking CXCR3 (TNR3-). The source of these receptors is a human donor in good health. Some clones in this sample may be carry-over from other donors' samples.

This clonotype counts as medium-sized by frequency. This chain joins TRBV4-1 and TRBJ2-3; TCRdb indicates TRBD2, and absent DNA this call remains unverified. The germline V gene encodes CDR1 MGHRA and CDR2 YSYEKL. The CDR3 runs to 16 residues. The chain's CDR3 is CASSQVWLAESDTQYF.

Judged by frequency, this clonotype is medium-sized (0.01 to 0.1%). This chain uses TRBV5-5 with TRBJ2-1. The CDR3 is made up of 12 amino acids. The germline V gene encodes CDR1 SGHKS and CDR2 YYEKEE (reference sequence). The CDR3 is CASSPNYNEQFF.

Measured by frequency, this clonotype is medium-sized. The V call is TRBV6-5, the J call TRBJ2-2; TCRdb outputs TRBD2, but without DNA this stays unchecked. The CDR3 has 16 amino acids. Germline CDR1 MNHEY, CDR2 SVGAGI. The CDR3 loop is CASSYSSSGSAGELFF.

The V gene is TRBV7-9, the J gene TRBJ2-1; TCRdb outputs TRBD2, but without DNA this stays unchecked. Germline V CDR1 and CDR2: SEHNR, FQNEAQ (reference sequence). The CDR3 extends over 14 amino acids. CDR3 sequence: CASSLGSLAGEQFF.

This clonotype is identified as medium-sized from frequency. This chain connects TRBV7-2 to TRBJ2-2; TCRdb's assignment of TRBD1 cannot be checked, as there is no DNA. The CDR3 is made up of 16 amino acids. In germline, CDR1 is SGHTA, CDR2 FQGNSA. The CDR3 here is CASSPWDGANTGELFF.

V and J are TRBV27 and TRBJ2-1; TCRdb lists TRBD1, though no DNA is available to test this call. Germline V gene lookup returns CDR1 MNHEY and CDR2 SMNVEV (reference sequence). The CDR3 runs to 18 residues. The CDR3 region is CASSLPSQAGSSYNEQFF.

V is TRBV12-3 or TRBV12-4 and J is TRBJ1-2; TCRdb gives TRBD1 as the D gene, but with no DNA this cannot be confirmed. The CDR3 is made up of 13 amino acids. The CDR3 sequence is CASSPGQVIGYTF.

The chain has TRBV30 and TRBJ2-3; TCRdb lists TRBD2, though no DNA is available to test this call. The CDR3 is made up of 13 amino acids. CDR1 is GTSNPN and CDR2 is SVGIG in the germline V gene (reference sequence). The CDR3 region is CAQDGGSADTQYF.

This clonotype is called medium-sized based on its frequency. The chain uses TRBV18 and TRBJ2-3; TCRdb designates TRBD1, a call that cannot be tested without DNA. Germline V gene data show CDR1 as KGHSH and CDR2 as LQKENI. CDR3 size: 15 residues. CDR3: CASSPGQGGSDTQYF.

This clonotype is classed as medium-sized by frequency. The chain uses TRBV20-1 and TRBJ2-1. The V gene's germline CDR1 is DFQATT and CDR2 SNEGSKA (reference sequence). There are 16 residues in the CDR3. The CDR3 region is CSARDWEIYSSNEQFF.

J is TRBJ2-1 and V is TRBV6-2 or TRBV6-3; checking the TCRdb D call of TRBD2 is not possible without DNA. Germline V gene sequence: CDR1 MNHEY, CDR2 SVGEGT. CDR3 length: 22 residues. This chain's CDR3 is CASSYPTDPGTSGGLTYNEQFF.

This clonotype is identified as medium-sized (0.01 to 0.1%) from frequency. CDR3 in amino acids: CSGYGTGEETQYF. The chain recombines TRBV29-1 with TRBJ2-5; TCRdb lists TRBD1, though no DNA is available to test this call. Germline CDR1 SQVTM, CDR2 ANQGSEA. CDR3 length: 13 amino acids.

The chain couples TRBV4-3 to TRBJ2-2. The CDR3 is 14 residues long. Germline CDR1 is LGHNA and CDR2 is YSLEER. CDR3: CASSHGRNPGELFF.

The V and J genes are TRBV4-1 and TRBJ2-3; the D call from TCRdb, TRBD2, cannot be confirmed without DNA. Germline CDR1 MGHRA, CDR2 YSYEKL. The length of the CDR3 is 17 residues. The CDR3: CASSQLLLSGWGDTQYF.